This T cell receptor beta chain was recorded in a study of T cell repertoires in cytomegalovirus infection. Turning to the study itself: Public TCR beta signatures marked donors with CMV infection and the matching HLA.

This clonotype was counted many times. The antigen is not known. V was shortened by 4 bases and J by 4 bases, with 11 bases between the two germline ends. CDR1 is SGDLS, CDR2 YYNGEE, per germline. The CDR3 contains 13 residues. The study's findings and limits: Carriers of CMV and the relevant HLA type were discriminated by public TCR beta frequency.

TCRdb recomputed calls from the reads with MiXCR, one row per CDR3 protein. The sample yields some 350,000 distinct CDR3 sequences, about 28% seen once. Sequencing used cultured PBMCs, obtained from culture after CMV antigen stimulation. This chain uses TRBV9 with TRBJ1-1; D is undetermined. This clonotype was sampled from a human donor in good health (CMV status not recorded). Some clones in this sample may be carry-over from other donors' samples. This chain's CDR3 is CASSFRVGTEAFF. The CDR3 nucleotides are TGTGCCAGCAGCTTCCGGGTTGGCACTGAAGCTTTCTTT.